The 11 T cell receptor beta chains in this list originate from one sample, sequenced in a study of blood T cell repertoires in COVID-19. Here immunoSEQ multiplex PCR was the method, and the copy in TCRdb shows in-frame clones only, minus some. Of about 81,000 clones in the sample, around 91% were seen once. Material: peripheral blood. The receptors originated from a man between 65 and 85 years old with active or convalescent COVID-19.

The chain uses TRBV5-4 and TRBJ2-2; D remains unclear. The CDR3 totals 15 residues. Germline CDR1 SGHNT, CDR2 YYREEE (reference sequence). Trimming took 2 bases from V and 3 from J, leaving 11 bases between them. CDR3 in DNA: TGTGCCAGCAGCTTCGATGGGCTCCACACCGGGGAGCTGTTTTTT. Residues: CASSFDGLHTGELFF.

The genes are TRBV9 and TRBJ1-2; no reliable D call. The CDR3 consists of 15 residues. V was trimmed by 0 bases and J by 0 bases, leaving 9 bases between them. Germline CDR1 is SGDLS and CDR2 is YYNGEE. The DNA for the CDR3 is TGTGCCAGCAGCGTAGGCGGCTATGCTAACTATGGCTACACCTTC. Protein product: CASSVGGYANYGYTF.

In its sample, this clone was seen once. The chain couples TRBV5-4 to TRBJ2-2, with 13 positions matching TRBD2. With V trimmed by 3 bases and J by 4 bases, 9 bases remained unmatched. The CDR3 runs 18 residues. Germline V gene sequence: CDR1 SGHNT, CDR2 YYREEE (reference sequence). The CDR3 loop is CASSSPTSGGPGTGELFF. The CDR3 region has the DNA TGTGCCAGCAGCTCTCCGACTAGCGGGGGGCCGGGCACCGGGGAGCTGTTTTTT.

This chain uses TRBV2 with TRBJ1-4, with 7 nucleotides matching TRBD1. The germline gives CDR1 SNHLY, CDR2 FYNNEI. This CDR3 has 13 amino acids. J lost 4 bases, V lost 10 bases, and 6 bases had no gene match. The CDR3 sequence: CATKGQVNEKLFF. The CDR3 bases are TGTGCCACCAAAGGACAGGTTAATGAAAAACTGTTTTTT.

The chain employs TRBV9 and TRBJ1-6, with TRBD1 matching over 11 bases. Germline-derived CDR1 and CDR2 are SGDLS and YYNGEE. V shed 3 bases, J shed 6 bases, and the junction held 2 bases outside the gene matches. The CDR3 is 15 amino acids. The CDR3: CASSAGQGANSPLHF. The CDR3 DNA is TGTGCCAGCAGCGCAGGACAGGGGGCTAATTCACCCCTCCACTTT.

This chain connects TRBV7-8 to TRBJ2-7; 9 bases align to TRBD1. The CDR3 has 15 amino acids. V shed 7 bases, J shed 3 bases, and the junction held 10 bases outside the gene matches. Germline CDR1 SGHVS, CDR2 FQNEAQ. The CDR3 DNA reads TGTGCCAGCACCCCAACGGGGGGACAGGGCTACGAGCAGTACTTC. This translates into CASTPTGGQGYEQYF.

The CDR3 DNA reads TGCGCCAGCAGCCAAGATCCCGTCGCGGGGTCCAAAAACATTCAGTACTTC. Its translation: CASSQDPVAGSKNIQYF. The J gene is TRBJ2-4, the V gene TRBV4-1, with D tentatively TRBD2 (6 bases). V lost 0 bases, J lost 2 bases, and 14 bases lay in between. Germline V gene sequence: CDR1 MGHRA, CDR2 YSYEKL. This CDR3 region has 17 residues.

This clone is a singleton in its sample. The CDR3 sequence is CASSLALTTANSPLHF. Here the CDR3 DNA reads TGCGCCAGCAGCTTGGCCCTAACAACAGCCAATTCACCCCTCCACTTT. V gene TRBV5-1 combines with J gene TRBJ1-6; D ambiguous. This CDR3 contains 16 residues. Germline CDR1 and CDR2: SGHRS and YFSETQ. With 0 bases removed from V and 7 bases from J, the gap between germline ends came to 14 bases. The variable domain in full, with the rest retrieved from reference TRBV5-1 and TRBJ1-6, is KAGVTQTPRYLIKTRGQQVTLSCSPISGHRSVSWYQQTPGQGLQFLFEYFSETQRNKGNFPGRFSGRQFSNSRSEMNVSTLELGDSALYLCASSLALTTANSPLHFGNGTRLTVT.

V gene TRBV7-4 combines with J gene TRBJ1-1; 9 bases are a match to TRBD1. The ends lost 4 bases at V and 2 bases at J; junction bases unmatched: 5. The germline V gene has CDR1 SGHVT and CDR2 SQSDAQ. CDR3 length: 15 residues. The CDR3 loop reads CASSWVGQGNTEAFF. Written as DNA, the CDR3 is TGTGCCAGCAGCTGGGTGGGACAGGGTAACACTGAAGCTTTCTTT.

The chain carries TRBV2 and TRBJ1-5; TRBD1 matches at 8 bases. The J segment lost 1 base and the V segment lost 6 bases, leaving 5 bases of the junction unmatched. Germline CDR1 and CDR2: SNHLY and FYNNEI. This CDR3 is 15 amino acids long. CDR3 residues: CASRPGTGSNQPQHF. CDR3 bases: TGTGCCAGCAGGCCCGGGACAGGCAGCAATCAGCCCCAGCATTTT.

In its sample, this clone was seen once. This rearrangement joins TRBV15 to TRBJ2-2; possible D gene TRBD1, 6 bases. V was shortened by 3 bases and J by 4 bases, with 12 bases between the two germline ends. The CDR3 runs to 15 residues. In germline, CDR1 is LNHNV, CDR2 YYDKDF (reference sequence). The CDR3 loop reads CATSSRARGTGELFF. CDR3 DNA: TGTGCCACCAGCAGTCGTGCCAGGGGCACCGGGGAGCTGTTTTTT.